Listed below are T cell receptor beta chains from one sample, sequenced in a study of cytomegalovirus exposure and HLA in healthy donors. Assay used: immunoSEQ multiplex PCR; TCRdb lists only in-frame clones, some missing. The table records 100,000 to 150,000 clones, 74% of them present only once. The specimen sequenced was PBMCs. All receptors derive from a woman aged 45-60 years in good health and CMV-seropositive. Each CDR3 is given with its conserved first and last residue. The order of the fields is J gene, D gene, V gene, clone size, CDR3 DNA, CDR3 protein. A D gene is named only where the DNA matches it firmly. Clone size is given for some rows only: seen once, a few or many times, or a class if the clone is expanded.

J: TRBJ2-7
D: TRBD2
V: TRBV5-1
size: NA
DNA: TGCGCCAGCAGCTTGGCTCTAGCGGGGGTAGGCGAGCAGTACTTC
CDR3: CASSLALAGVGEQYF

J: TRBJ2-3
D: TRBD2
V: TRBV11-3
size: few
DNA: TGTGCCAGCAGCTTAGATTCCAAATCTAGCGGGGGGGGACGAAAGTATTTT
CDR3: CASSLDSKSSGGGRKYF

J: TRBJ1-5
D: TRBD1
V: TRBV19
size: NA
DNA: TGTGCCAGTAAAAAAGGACAGGGGAACGTTCCTAGCAATCAGCCCCAGCATTTT
CDR3: CASKKGQGNVPSNQPQHF

J: TRBJ1-4
D: TRBD1
V: TRBV5-1
size: NA
DNA: TGCGCCAGCAGCTTGACCCTAACAGGGGAAGAAAAACTGTTTTTT
CDR3: CASSLTLTGEEKLFF

J: TRBJ1-5
D: TRBD1
V: TRBV4-3
size: few
DNA: TGCGCCAGCAGCCTAAACTTCGGACAGGGCAATCAGCCCCAGCATTTT
CDR3: CASSLNFGQGNQPQHF

J: TRBJ1-2
D: NA
V: TRBV7-2
size: NA
DNA: TGTGCCAGCAGCCCCCTTTTTCGAGATGGCTACACCTTC
CDR3: CASSPLFRDGYTF

J: TRBJ1-5
D: NA
V: TRBV30
size: NA
DNA: TGTGCCTGGAGTGTAGACAGGCAATATAGCAATCAGCCCCAGCATTTT
CDR3: CAWSVDRQYSNQPQHF

J: TRBJ1-5
D: NA
V: TRBV12-5
size: NA
DNA: TGTGCTAGTGCCTCTCACTCTTCGGGGAGCAATCAGCCCCAGCATTTT
CDR3: CASASHSSGSNQPQHF

J: TRBJ2-3
D: NA
V: TRBV9
size: NA
DNA: TGTGCCAGCAGCGTTATGGCGGGGTGGGTAGATACGCAGTATTTT
CDR3: CASSVMAGWVDTQYF

J: TRBJ2-3
D: TRBD1
V: TRBV5-1
size: NA
DNA: TGCGCCAGCAGCACCTCGGGACAGGGTTGGCCTACAGATACGCAGTATTTT
CDR3: CASSTSGQGWPTDTQYF

J: TRBJ1-3
D: TRBD1
V: TRBV28
size: few
DNA: TGTGCCAGTAGACAGGGGGCTAAAAGCGTTCCTGGAAACACCATATATTTT
CDR3: CASRQGAKSVPGNTIYF

J: TRBJ2-7
D: TRBD1
V: TRBV5-1
size: once
DNA: TGCGCCAGCAGCACCGGACAGGGGTTGTTGGTCGAGCAGTACTTC
CDR3: CASSTGQGLLVEQYF

J: TRBJ2-2
D: NA
V: TRBV5-1
size: NA
DNA: TGCGCCAGCAGCTTGCGGGATTTCACCGGGGAGCTGTTTTTT
CDR3: CASSLRDFTGELFF

J: TRBJ2-7
D: NA
V: TRBV10-2
size: once
DNA: TGCGCCAGCAGTGAGTCGAAAGGGAGAAGCGAGCAGTACTTC
CDR3: CASSESKGRSEQYF

J: TRBJ1-2
D: NA
V: TRBV4-1
size: NA
DNA: TGCGCCAGCAGCCAACCTACCGGGACTGGATATGGCTACACCTTC
CDR3: CASSQPTGTGYGYTF

J: TRBJ2-3
D: TRBD1
V: TRBV10-1
size: NA
DNA: TGCGCCAGCAGTGAAGTCGGACAGGGAGATACGCAGTATTTT
CDR3: CASSEVGQGDTQYF

J: TRBJ1-1
D: NA
V: TRBV5-1
size: few
DNA: TGCGCCAGCAGCTCGACAGGTAGAAACACTGAAGCTTTCTTT
CDR3: CASSSTGRNTEAFF

J: TRBJ2-1
D: NA
V: TRBV18
size: NA
DNA: TGTGCCAGCTCACCGATGAGGGGGAAGGGCAATGAGCAGTTCTTC
CDR3: CASSPMRGKGNEQFF

J: TRBJ2-7
D: TRBD1
V: TRBV7-6
size: NA
DNA: TGTGCCAGCAGCTTAGTTGTTTCAGGACAGGGGTTCCCCGAGCAGTACTTC
CDR3: CASSLVVSGQGFPEQYF

J: TRBJ2-1
D: TRBD1
V: TRBV2
size: NA
DNA: TGTGCCAGCACAGGGACAGGAGTTTACAATGAGCAGTTCTTC
CDR3: CASTGTGVYNEQFF

J: TRBJ2-1
D: NA
V: TRBV7-9
size: NA
DNA: TGTGCCAGCAGCTGGGACTTAAAGGGCAATGAGCAGTTCTTC
CDR3: CASSWDLKGNEQFF

J: TRBJ2-2
D: NA
V: TRBV9
size: NA
DNA: TGTGCCAGCCCCCGGGACATAGGCACCGGGGAGCTGTTTTTT
CDR3: CASPRDIGTGELFF

J: TRBJ1-6
D: NA
V: TRBV14
size: NA
DNA: TGTGCCAGCAGCCAAGATCCAGGTTCACCCCTCCACTTT
CDR3: CASSQDPGSPLHF

J: TRBJ2-7
D: NA
V: TRBV15
size: few
DNA: TGTGCCACCAGCAGTCTCACGCCGGGACAATCTTACGAGCAGTACTTC
CDR3: CATSSLTPGQSYEQYF

J: TRBJ1-2
D: NA
V: TRBV5-1
size: NA
DNA: TGCGCCAGTTCCTACAGCCCTAACTATGGCTACACCTTC
CDR3: CASSYSPNYGYTF

J: TRBJ2-3
D: TRBD1
V: TRBV6-5
size: NA
DNA: TGTGCCAGCAGTTACGTCCCAGGGACAGGGAATCTGAAGCAGTATTTT
CDR3: CASSYVPGTGNLKQYF

J: TRBJ2-1
D: TRBD2
V: TRBV9
size: NA
DNA: TGTGCCAGCAGCTGGGGACTAGCGGAGTACAATGAGCAGTTCTTC
CDR3: CASSWGLAEYNEQFF

J: TRBJ1-4
D: NA
V: TRBV15
size: NA
DNA: TGTGCCACCAGCAGGGGCCCTAATGAAAAACTGTTTTTT
CDR3: CATSRGPNEKLFF

J: TRBJ2-7
D: NA
V: TRBV30
size: NA
DNA: TGTGCCTGGAGTTGGCGGGTAAGGTCCTACGAGCAGTACTTC
CDR3: CAWSWRVRSYEQYF

J: TRBJ1-1
D: NA
V: TRBV19
size: NA
DNA: TGTGCCAGTAGCCTCCGGGGGGCGAGCACTGAAGCTTTCTTT
CDR3: CASSLRGASTEAFF

J: TRBJ1-3
D: TRBD1
V: TRBV5-6
size: NA
DNA: TGTGCCAGCAGTCCCGACAGGGATGGAAACACCATATATTTT
CDR3: CASSPDRDGNTIYF

J: TRBJ1-2
D: TRBD1
V: TRBV28
size: NA
DNA: TGTGCCAGCAGTCCTGGACAGGGGGATGGCTACACCTTC
CDR3: CASSPGQGDGYTF

J: TRBJ1-2
D: NA
V: TRBV7-9
size: NA
DNA: TGTGCCAGCAGAAGTTCATCAGGGCAGAACTATGGCTACACCTTC
CDR3: CASRSSSGQNYGYTF

J: TRBJ2-7
D: TRBD2
V: TRBV19
size: NA
DNA: TGTGCCAGTAGCCAGGGAGGGTACGAGCAGTACTTC
CDR3: CASSQGGYEQYF

J: TRBJ2-1
D: TRBD1
V: TRBV7-2
size: NA
DNA: TGTGCCAGCAGCGACTGGGACAGCTCCTACAATGAGCAGTTCTTC
CDR3: CASSDWDSSYNEQFF

J: TRBJ1-1
D: NA
V: TRBV10-2
size: NA
DNA: TGCGCCAGCGCCATCTTTCCAGAGAACACTGAAGCTTTCTTT
CDR3: CASAIFPENTEAFF

J: TRBJ2-3
D: TRBD1
V: TRBV6-1
size: NA
DNA: TGTGCCAGCAGCTACGACAGGGTCACAGATACGCAGTATTTT
CDR3: CASSYDRVTDTQYF

J: TRBJ1-3
D: NA
V: TRBV5-1
size: NA
DNA: TGCGCCAGCAGCTTGTTTACTGCGGGGGGCGCAGGAAACACCATATATTTT
CDR3: CASSLFTAGGAGNTIYF

J: TRBJ2-5
D: TRBD2
V: TRBV11-1
size: NA
DNA: TGTGCCAGCAGCTTCCGGGAGGGAGCGGAGACCCAGTACTTC
CDR3: CASSFREGAETQYF

J: TRBJ1-3
D: TRBD1
V: TRBV4-2
size: NA
DNA: TGTGCCAGCAGCCTTGACAGGGGTTCTGGAAACACCATATATTTT
CDR3: CASSLDRGSGNTIYF

J: TRBJ1-2
D: NA
V: TRBV30
size: NA
DNA: TGTGCCTGGACCCCTCCCCGGCGGGGCTACACCTTC
CDR3: CAWTPPRRGYTF

J: TRBJ2-5
D: TRBD2
V: TRBV5-1
size: NA
DNA: TGCGCCAGCAGCTTAAACGGGGGGTACCAAGAGACCCAGTACTTC
CDR3: CASSLNGGYQETQYF

J: TRBJ2-1
D: TRBD2
V: TRBV4-2
size: NA
DNA: TGTGCCAGCAGCCAAGGGGAACTAGCGGGGGGGCTTCGGAATGAGCAGTTCTTC
CDR3: CASSQGELAGGLRNEQFF

J: TRBJ2-3
D: TRBD1
V: TRBV19
size: once
DNA: TGTGCCAGTAGTATTTCAGGGGGCGGCACAGATACGCAGTATTTT
CDR3: CASSISGGGTDTQYF

J: TRBJ1-2
D: NA
V: TRBV18
size: NA
DNA: TGTGCCAGCTCACCGGGCAGGGAATATGGCTACACCTTC
CDR3: CASSPGREYGYTF

J: TRBJ2-5
D: TRBD2
V: TRBV15
size: NA
DNA: TGTGCCACCAGCAGAGATGTTCCCGGAGCGGGACGCCAAGAGACCCAGTACTTC
CDR3: CATSRDVPGAGRQETQYF